This passage covers 20 T cell receptor beta chains from one sample sequenced in a study of blood T cells in healthy people across ages. It was with a sample-barcoded 5' primer and a J-beta primer mix that a second PCR of roughly 7 to 12 cycles was run. TCRdb called the 5' RACE reads again in MiXCR, with one record for every CDR3 protein. The table shows over a million distinct CDR3 sequences, with about 25% occurring only once. The same sample was also used in a study of T cells of mothers and their children.

Material for sequencing was blood. The origin of the receptors is a girl aged 2 to 10 in good health.

This chain joins TRBV7-9 and TRBJ1-3; D gene unclear. Germline V gives CDR1 SEHNR, CDR2 FQNEAQ (reference sequence). CDR3 size: 16 residues. The V and J ends lost 6 bases and 0 bases respectively, with 15 bases between them. The chain's CDR3 is CASSSTDAGSGNTIYF. The CDR3 DNA follows: TGTGCCAGCAGTTCTACCGACGCAGGCTCTGGAAACACCATATATTTT.

V is TRBV7-9 and J is TRBJ1-1, with 12 nucleotides matching TRBD1. The CDR3 totals 14 residues. V shed 6 bases, J shed 3 bases, and the junction held 2 bases outside the gene matches. Germline-derived CDR1 and CDR2 are SEHNR and FQNEAQ (reference sequence). DNA of the CDR3: TGTGCCAGCAGGGGACAGGGGGCGGACACTGAAGCTTTCTTT. It yields the protein CASRGQGADTEAFF.

This clonotype was picked up a small number of times. V and J are TRBV6-1 and TRBJ2-7; D gene uncertain. Deletions cut 5 bases from V and 4 bases from J, with 24 bases between. This CDR3 contains 17 residues. Germline values: CDR1 MNHNS, CDR2 SASEGT. CDR3 sequence: CASSLDGNPSPWYEQYF. In nucleotides, the CDR3 is TGTGCCAGCAGTCTGGACGGCAACCCCTCTCCGTGGTACGAGCAGTACTTC.

This clonotype was counted a few times. The rearrangement joins TRBV7-8 to TRBJ2-5; TRBD2 matches 9 bases. V was clipped by 5 bases and J by 4 bases; unmatched bases: 14. This CDR3 has 17 residues. The germline V gene has CDR1 SGHVS and CDR2 FQNEAQ. In DNA, the CDR3 is TGTGCCAGCAGCACGGTGCCGGGACTAGCATCGGTAGAGACCCAGTACTTC. Translated, it gives CASSTVPGLASVETQYF.

This clonotype was counted a few times. The chain has TRBV5-5 and TRBJ1-1, with TRBD1 matching 8 bases. The germline gives CDR1 SGHKS, CDR2 YYEKEE (reference sequence). The CDR3 has 14 amino acids. V shed 3 bases and J 4 bases; nucleotides not matched to a gene: 5. The CDR3 reads CASSSRTGITEAFF. In nucleotides, the CDR3 is TGTGCCAGCAGCTCTCGGACAGGGATCACTGAAGCTTTCTTT.

The rearrangement links TRBV24-1 to TRBJ2-5; either TRBD1 or TRBD2 may supply D (5 bases each). This CDR3 is 14 amino acids long. Trimming left V 3 bases short and J 3 bases short, with 10 bases between. Germline V CDR1 and CDR2: KGHDR, SFDVKD. In nucleotides, the CDR3 is TGTGCCACCAGTGATCCCGGGGCAAAAGAGACCCAGTACTTC. It specifies CATSDPGAKETQYF.

The chain couples TRBV6-1 to TRBJ1-2; no firm D call. Per germline, CDR1 MNHNS and CDR2 SASEGT. V lost 1 base, J lost 7 bases, and 16 bases lay in between. The CDR3 is made up of 15 amino acids. The CDR3 DNA follows: TGTGCCAGCAGTGAAGAAGGGCAGCTTGCACTTGGCTACACCTTC. This codes for CASSEEGQLALGYTF.

This clonotype was observed a few times. Here the CDR3 DNA reads TGTGCCAGCAGCTCCGGGACTATCCAAGAGACCCAGTACTTC. Encoded protein: CASSSGTIQETQYF. The V call is TRBV7-9, the J call TRBJ2-5; 7 bases line up with TRBD2. After removal of 4 bases from V and 1 base from J, the junction contained 3 bases not matched to a gene. CDR3 length: 14 residues. Germline assignment: CDR1 SEHNR and CDR2 FQNEAQ (reference sequence).

This clonotype was observed a handful of times. One end of the junction does not line up with germline, which may come from a read error. The CDR3: CASSWDRGHEQHF. CDR3 coding DNA: TGCGCCAGCAGCTGGGACAGGGGGCACGAGCAGCACTTC. V is TRBV5-1 and J is TRBJ2-7, with 12 bases fitting TRBD1. The CDR3 covers 13 residues. Germline V gene sequence: CDR1 SGHRS, CDR2 YFSETQ. Looking up the rest from reference TRBV5-1 and TRBJ2-7 gives the full variable domain: KAGVTQTPRYLIKTRGQQVTLSCSPISGHRSVSWYQQTPGQGLQFLFEYFSETQRNKGNFPGRFSGRQFSNSRSEMNVSTLELGDSALYLCASSWDRGHEQHFGPGTRLTVT.

The rearrangement uses TRBV7-9 and TRBJ1-1; D possibly corresponds to TRBD1 (5 bases). Looked up from germline, CDR1 is SEHNR and CDR2 is FQNEAQ (reference sequence). V lost 1 base to trimming and J lost 1 base, with 16 bases between them. The CDR3 totals 17 residues. CDR3 nucleotide sequence: TGTGCCAGCAGCTTAGAGGCAGGAAAAGGGACGAACACTGAAGCTTTCTTT. It codes for CASSLEAGKGTNTEAFF.

The V call is TRBV12-3 or TRBV12-4, the J call TRBJ1-2; D not resolved. This CDR3 comprises 12 residues. The V gene lost 10 bases and the J gene lost 5 bases, with 14 bases spanning the gap. The CDR3 reads CATKDGRYGYTF. CDR3 DNA sequence: TGTGCCACCAAGGACGGGAGATATGGCTACACCTTC.

V and J are TRBV20-1 and TRBJ1-5; tentative D call: TRBD1 (6 bases). CDR3 length equals 17 residues. The germline V gene has CDR1 DFQATT and CDR2 SNEGSKA (reference sequence). The ends were cut back, 5 bases at V and 7 bases at J, with 27 bases in the middle. Here the CDR3 reads CSAHIGQLGVARQPQHF. For the CDR3, the DNA is TGCAGTGCTCATATAGGACAGCTCGGTGTAGCACGACAGCCCCAGCATTTT.

This clonotype came up a few times. DNA for the CDR3: TGCAGTGCTAGCCGGCTAGCGGGGGGGCCTCAAACCGGGGAGCTGTTTTTT. Amino acids: CSASRLAGGPQTGELFF. The rearrangement links TRBV20-1 to TRBJ2-2; 12 bases match TRBD2. The germline V gene has CDR1 DFQATT and CDR2 SNEGSKA (reference sequence). The J segment lost 5 bases and the V segment lost 3 bases, leaving 10 bases of the junction unmatched. This CDR3 region has 17 residues.

The chain carries TRBV10-2 and TRBJ2-1, with a tentative D call TRBD1 (7 bases). The CDR3 sequence is 13 residues long. Germline values: CDR1 WSHSY, CDR2 SAAADI. V was pared by 3 bases and J by 10 bases, with 13 bases between. The CDR3 nucleotides read TGCGCCAGCAGTGAAGGGGGCAGCGGGGAGCAGTTCTTC. Protein product: CASSEGGSGEQFF.

The J gene is TRBJ2-5, the V gene TRBV18, with TRBD1 identical over 8 bases. Germline V lookup: CDR1 KGHSH, CDR2 LQKENI. The V segment lost 3 bases and the J segment 0 bases; nucleotides outside the gene matches: 18. The CDR3 loop spans 20 amino acids. CDR3 amino acids: CASSPPTGGAGTGDQETQYF. CDR3 bases: TGTGCCAGCTCACCTCCAACCGGGGGAGCCGGGACAGGAGACCAAGAGACCCAGTACTTC.

The rearrangement uses TRBV28 and TRBJ2-5; the D is unclear. The V end lost 5 bases, the J end lost 4 bases, and 17 bases lay between the germline ends. The CDR3 spans 15 residues. Germline-derived CDR1 and CDR2 are MDHEN and SYDVKM. The CDR3 DNA reads as TGTGCCAGCAGTCCCCGGGCCAGGATGGGAGAGACCCAGTACTTC. This encodes CASSPRARMGETQYF.

This chain links TRBV29-1 with TRBJ1-3; no clear D. The germline V and J ends were trimmed by 1 base and 2 bases, with 3 bases remaining between them. This CDR3 contains 12 residues. Germline V gene data show CDR1 as SQVTM and CDR2 as ANQGSEA. This CDR3 is CSVEGAGNTIYF. The CDR3 DNA reads as TGCAGCGTTGAAGGAGCTGGAAACACCATATATTTT.

This clonotype was counted a few times. This sequence joins TRBV4-2 and TRBJ2-3; TRBD2 is a possible D gene (6 bases). The CDR3 contains 16 residues. The germline CDR1 and CDR2 sequences are LGHNA and YNFKEQ. V shed 1 base and J shed 3 bases, with 14 bases lying between them. CDR3 in DNA: TGTGCCAGCAGCCAAGGAGGAGGGACTGGGACAGATACGCAGTATTTT. This translates into CASSQGGGTGTDTQYF.

The V call is TRBV7-2, the J call TRBJ2-5; 8 nucleotides align to TRBD2. The J segment lost 5 bases and the V segment lost 1 base, leaving 6 bases of the junction unmatched. CDR3 size: 15 residues. CDR1 and CDR2 from the germline V gene are SGHTA and FQGNSA. CDR3 sequence reads: CASSLVGGAWETQYF. The DNA of the CDR3 is TGTGCCAGCAGCTTAGTCGGGGGGGCCTGGGAGACCCAGTACTTC.

This clonotype has a handful of counts. V gene TRBV10-3 combines with J gene TRBJ2-5; D is unclear. The germline CDR1 and CDR2 sequences are ENHRY and SYGVKD. V was clipped by 4 bases and J by 5 bases, with 11 bases between them. The CDR3 length is 13 residues. This CDR3 reads CAISAWRGETQYF. The CDR3 coding sequence is TGTGCCATCAGTGCTTGGAGAGGCGAGACCCAGTACTTC.